This entry lists 32 T cell receptor beta chains sequenced from one sample in a study. TCRdb processed the 5' RACE reads anew with MiXCR; each CDR3 protein has one entry. The sample lists about 46,000 distinct CDR3 sequences, around 26% occurring once. Material for sequencing was naive CD4+ T cells sorted from blood. The sample's subset: naive CD4+ T cells, CD4+CD45RA+CD25-. The source is a female donor with breast cancer.

In this sample, this clonotype turned up a few times. This chain connects TRBV10-3 to TRBJ1-2, with a weak D call TRBD1 (5 bases). The CDR3 covers 13 residues. Between the trimmed V and J ends, which lost 5 bases and 8 bases, there was a span of 15 bases. Germline lookup yields CDR1 ENHRY and CDR2 SYGVKD. In DNA, the CDR3 is TGTGCCATCAGTTTAGGGACTTTAGAAGGCTACACCTTC. Its translation: CAISLGTLEGYTF.

The rearrangement joins TRBV2 to TRBJ2-5; D gene uncertain. The CDR3 runs to 13 residues. V was shortened by 6 bases and J by 5 bases, with 13 bases between the two germline ends. Germline CDR1 and CDR2: SNHLY and FYNNEI. This CDR3 is CASRPNPGETQYF. Written as DNA, the CDR3 is TGTGCCAGCAGACCTAACCCCGGCGAGACCCAGTACTTC. The full variable domain, rest sourced from reference TRBV2 and TRBJ2-5, is EPEVTQTPSHQVTQMGQEVILRCVPISNHLYFYWYRQILGQKVEFLVSFYNNEISEKSEIFDDQFSVERPDGSNFTLKIRSTKLEDSAMYFCASRPNPGETQYFGPGTRLLVL.

The sample holds many counts of this clonotype. This chain uses TRBV24-1 with TRBJ2-6; D ambiguous. The CDR3 loop spans 14 amino acids. V lost 3 bases to trimming and J lost 2 bases, with 4 bases between them. Germline-derived CDR1 and CDR2 are KGHDR and SFDVKD. The DNA of the CDR3 is TGTGCCACCAGTGATCATGCTGGGGCCAACGTCCTGACTTTC. This translates into CATSDHAGANVLTF.

This chain joins TRBV6-1 and TRBJ2-2, with 13 bases lining up with TRBD2. The germline V gene has CDR1 MNHNS and CDR2 SASEGT. This CDR3 is built from 15 residues. The ends lost 7 bases at V and 5 bases at J; junction bases unmatched: 4. CDR3 amino acids: CASNRGLAGTGELFF. CDR3 coding DNA: TGTGCCAGCAACAGGGGACTAGCGGGGACCGGGGAGCTGTTTTTT.

Only one count was recorded for this clonotype. The chain carries TRBV28 and TRBJ1-6; TRBD1 agrees at 7 bases. Germline CDR1 and CDR2: MDHEN and SYDVKM. The CDR3 contains 13 residues. With V trimmed by 4 bases and J by 10 bases, 4 bases remained unmatched. CDR3 residues: CASSWTGGSPLHF. CDR3 DNA sequence: TGTGCCAGCAGTTGGACAGGAGGCTCACCCCTCCACTTT.

The chain carries TRBV4-2 and TRBJ1-4; D gene uncertain. V shed 0 bases and J shed 8 bases, with 16 bases lying between them. The CDR3 consists of 16 residues. The germline gives CDR1 LGHNA, CDR2 YNFKEQ. In DNA, the CDR3 is TGTGCCAGCAGCCAAGATCAAAAGACTGGGGAAGAAAAACTGTTTTTT. Encoded protein: CASSQDQKTGEEKLFF.

The V call is TRBV20-1, the J call TRBJ2-7; possible D gene TRBD1, 5 bases. This CDR3 is built from 12 residues. Trimming removed 3 bases at V and 6 bases at J, with 12 bases between. Germline V gives CDR1 DFQATT, CDR2 SNEGSKA (reference sequence). The chain's CDR3 is CSARDLQGEQYF. Here the CDR3 DNA reads TGCAGTGCTAGGGACCTCCAGGGCGAGCAGTACTTC.

This clonotype was seen at least ten times. The rearrangement uses TRBV6-5 and TRBJ1-1, with TRBD1 identical over 8 bases. V lost 6 bases to trimming and J lost 3 bases; unmatched junction nucleotides: 6. The CDR3 runs to 14 residues. Germline CDR1 MNHEY, CDR2 SVGAGI. The CDR3 DNA follows: TGTGCCAGCAGCCTCGACAGGGGCGACACTGAAGCTTTCTTT. This encodes CASSLDRGDTEAFF.

This clonotype has ten or more counts. The V and J genes are TRBV6-1 and TRBJ1-5; D not certain. Trimming pared 5 bases from V and 4 bases from J, leaving 9 bases between. From germline, CDR1 is MNHNS and CDR2 SASEGT. The CDR3 sequence is 13 residues long. This CDR3 is CASSPQLNQPQHF. The CDR3, as DNA: TGTGCCAGCAGTCCACAGCTAAATCAGCCCCAGCATTTT.

Comment on this clonotype: Being one base from a much bigger clone, this may be a read error. The V gene is TRBV6-2 or TRBV6-3, the J gene TRBJ1-2, with D unresolved. The CDR3 contains 16 residues. CDR1 MNHEY and CDR2 SVGEGT come from the germline V gene. V lost 5 bases to trimming and J lost 1 base, with 17 bases between them. The CDR3 loop is CASSTKSGPFNYGYTF. The CDR3 nucleotides are TGTGCCAGCAGTACAAAATCAGGACCTTTTAACTATGGCTACACCTTC.

V gene TRBV20-1 combines with J gene TRBJ2-7; D may be TRBD1 (6 bases). V lost 3 bases and J lost 4, with 16 bases in between. Per germline, CDR1 DFQATT and CDR2 SNEGSKA (reference sequence). The CDR3 length is 14 residues. CDR3 sequence: CSASLPGVSYEQYF. The CDR3 bases are TGCAGTGCTAGTTTGCCAGGGGTCTCTTACGAGCAGTACTTC.

The chain recombines TRBV6-5 with TRBJ1-1; TRBD1 agrees at 7 bases. V dropped 2 bases and J dropped 3; count of bases not matched to a gene: 9. CDR3 length equals 16 residues. From germline, CDR1 is MNHEY and CDR2 SVGAGI. The CDR3 is CASSYGTVVGYTEAFF. The CDR3 region has the DNA TGTGCCAGCAGTTACGGGACAGTTGTAGGTTACACTGAAGCTTTCTTT.

This clonotype was detected only a few times. The CDR3 sequence: CASSLTSGVNIQYF. Written as DNA, the CDR3 is TGCGCCAGCAGCCTAACTAGCGGGGTTAACATTCAGTACTTC. The rearrangement uses TRBV5-1 and TRBJ2-4; 10 nucleotides line up with TRBD2. This CDR3 is 14 amino acids long. The germline V gene has CDR1 SGHRS and CDR2 YFSETQ. V shed 4 bases, J shed 7 bases, and the junction held 5 bases outside the gene matches.

There are a few counts of this clonotype. The CDR3 reads CASSFGGGSVNEQFF. CDR3 DNA sequence: TGTGCCAGCAGCTTTGGTGGCGGGAGTGTTAATGAGCAGTTCTTC. The chain has TRBV11-1 and TRBJ2-1; the match to TRBD2 covers 7 bases. The V segment lost 3 bases and the J segment 7 bases; nucleotides outside the gene matches: 9. The germline gives CDR1 SGHAT, CDR2 FQDESV (reference sequence). The CDR3 loop spans 15 amino acids.

Only a few counts were recorded for this clonotype. The rearrangement joins TRBV7-9 to TRBJ2-7, with D perhaps matching TRBD2 (6 bases). The CDR3 extends over 14 amino acids. Germline CDR1 reads SEHNR; CDR2 reads FQNEAQ (reference sequence). The germline V and J ends were trimmed by 5 bases and 5 bases, with 16 bases remaining between them. The CDR3 bases are TGTGCCAGCAGCCCAAGCGGAGGGAAGGACGAGCAGTACTTC. Amino acid sequence: CASSPSGGKDEQYF.

This clonotype was found a few times. The J gene is TRBJ2-7, the V gene TRBV20-1; TRBD2 matches at 9 bases. Germline V gene sequence: CDR1 DFQATT, CDR2 SNEGSKA (reference sequence). The CDR3 covers 12 residues. Trimming at V came to 3 bases and at J to 4 bases, leaving 1 base not matched to a gene. The DNA for the CDR3 is TGCAGTGCTAGGCTAGCGGGATACGAGCAGTACTTC. This translates into CSARLAGYEQYF.

The chain joins TRBV11-1 to TRBJ2-3; 9 bases are a match to TRBD1. The V gene end was trimmed by 2 bases and the J gene end by 4 bases; junction bases not matched to a gene: 7. The germline CDR1 and CDR2 sequences are SGHAT and FQDESV (reference sequence). CDR3 length: 16 amino acids. The CDR3 is CASSLMTGGLADTQYF. CDR3 coding DNA: TGTGCCAGCAGCTTAATGACAGGGGGTCTGGCAGATACGCAGTATTTT.

This clonotype was counted between two and nine times. The J gene is TRBJ2-7, the V gene TRBV6-5; 11 nucleotides align to TRBD2. J lost 7 bases, V lost 6 bases, and 11 bases had no gene match. CDR1 and CDR2 (germline): MNHEY, SVGAGI. The CDR3 sequence is 15 residues long. As DNA, the CDR3 is TGTGCCAGCAGATACACTAGCGGGGGCACGAGGGAGCAGTACTTC. Its translation: CASRYTSGGTREQYF.

This chain links TRBV20-1 with TRBJ2-2; the D gene is possibly TRBD2 (5 bases). Germline lookup yields CDR1 DFQATT and CDR2 SNEGSKA (reference sequence). The CDR3 totals 14 residues. V lost 2 bases to trimming and J lost 2 bases, with 9 bases between them. Here the CDR3 DNA reads TGCAGTGCTAGATCGGGATATAACACCGGGGAGCTGTTTTTT. As protein: CSARSGYNTGELFF.

This clonotype has ten or more counts. This chain joins TRBV7-2 and TRBJ2-1; TRBD1 aligns across 12 bases. The ends lost 5 bases at V and 15 bases at J; junction bases unmatched: 11. The CDR3 has 14 residues. The germline V gene has CDR1 SGHTA and CDR2 FQGNSA. The CDR3, as DNA: TGTGCCAGCAGCAACGGGGGGACAGGGGGCATCACGTTCTTC. It yields the protein CASSNGGTGGITFF.

CDR3 nucleotide sequence: TGTGCCAGCAGTGAAGGGGATGAGCAGTTCTTC. This translates into CASSEGDEQFF. The chain uses TRBV6-1 and TRBJ2-1; D is ambiguous. Germline loops: CDR1 MNHNS, CDR2 SASEGT. V dropped 1 base and J dropped 8 bases, with 3 bases sitting between them. The CDR3 has 11 amino acids.

The chain is built from TRBV4-3 and TRBJ1-5, with D tentatively TRBD1 (5 bases). The CDR3 has 13 amino acids. V lost 1 base and J 6 bases, leaving 7 bases between the germline ends. Germline V gene lookup returns CDR1 LGHNA and CDR2 YSLEER. The CDR3 DNA reads TGCGCCAGCAGCCAAGGTCAGGGTCAGCCCCAGCATTTT. This encodes CASSQGQGQPQHF.

Many counts were recorded for this clonotype. This rearrangement joins TRBV29-1 to TRBJ2-1, with D possibly matching TRBD2 (6 bases). The CDR3 is 14 residues long. Germline V gene sequence: CDR1 SQVTM, CDR2 ANQGSEA. Trimming took off 3 bases at V and 2 bases at J, with 11 bases between the two ends. Here the CDR3 DNA reads TGCAGCGTTGATCCTAGCGCGGCCTACAATGAGCAGTTCTTC. It codes for CSVDPSAAYNEQFF.

The chain links TRBV20-1 to TRBJ1-1; TRBD1 is a possible D gene (6 bases). V dropped 5 bases and J dropped 5 bases, with 12 bases sitting between them. The CDR3 has 12 residues. CDR1 and CDR2 from the germline V gene are DFQATT and SNEGSKA (reference sequence). CDR3 region: CSAAEGGTEAFF. CDR3 nucleotide sequence: TGCAGTGCTGCCGAAGGGGGAACTGAAGCTTTCTTT.

This clonotype was recorded at least ten times. V is TRBV5-1 and J is TRBJ1-1; D not resolved. Germline V gives CDR1 SGHRS, CDR2 YFSETQ. Trimming took 4 bases from V and 8 from J, leaving 18 bases between them. CDR3 length: 14 residues. For the CDR3, the DNA is TGCGCCAGCAGCCTGGCGACCGGGCCGGCCGAAGCTTTCTTT. Its protein product is CASSLATGPAEAFF. The variable domain in full, completed from reference TRBV5-1 and TRBJ1-1, reads KAGVTQTPRYLIKTRGQQVTLSCSPISGHRSVSWYQQTPGQGLQFLFEYFSETQRNKGNFPGRFSGRQFSNSRSEMNVSTLELGDSALYLCASSLATGPAEAFFGQGTRLTVV.

This clonotype was found once. The chain employs TRBV30 and TRBJ2-1, with 9 bases matching TRBD2. Germline CDR1 and CDR2: GTSNPN and SVGIG (reference sequence). The CDR3 sequence is 15 residues long. The junction had 8 bases not matched to a gene; V was cut back by 8 bases and J by 0 bases. The CDR3 loop is CATNSGRSSYNEQFF. The DNA of the CDR3 is TGTGCCACCAATAGCGGGAGAAGCTCCTACAATGAGCAGTTCTTC.

The sample holds one count of this clonotype. The chain's CDR3 is CASREEKGPVGELFF. For the CDR3, the DNA is TGTGCCAGCAGAGAAGAGAAGGGGCCAGTCGGGGAGCTGTTTTTT. The chain has TRBV3-1 and TRBJ2-2; perhaps TRBD1 as D (5 bases). V was shortened by 6 bases and J by 7 bases, with 18 bases between the two germline ends. Germline CDR1 and CDR2: LGHDT and YNNKEL (reference sequence). The CDR3 spans 15 residues.

The chain has TRBV5-1 and TRBJ2-1, with D possibly matching TRBD1 (6 bases). The CDR3 runs 15 residues. Trimming stripped 4 bases from V and 5 bases from J, with 16 bases between. The germline V gene has CDR1 SGHRS and CDR2 YFSETQ. The CDR3 protein is CASSVGPDSNNEQFF. In nucleotides, the CDR3 is TGCGCCAGCAGCGTGGGACCGGACAGCAACAATGAGCAGTTCTTC.

The chain combines TRBV6-6 with TRBJ1-1, with D tentatively TRBD1 (5 bases). Germline CDR1 reads MNHNY; CDR2 reads SVGAGI (reference sequence). CDR3 length: 11 amino acids. V was trimmed by 5 bases and J by 5 bases, leaving 6 bases between them. DNA of the CDR3: TGTGCCAGCAGTAAGGGGACTGAAGCTTTCTTT. Its protein product is CASSKGTEAFF.

The V gene is TRBV6-5, the J gene TRBJ1-2, with D uncertain. Germline assignment: CDR1 MNHEY and CDR2 SVGAGI. CDR3 size: 14 residues. Trimming cost V 5 bases and J 3 bases, with 13 bases left between them. The CDR3 DNA follows: TGTGCCAGCAGTAGGGCCTTGTTGGACTATGGCTACACCTTC. Its protein product is CASSRALLDYGYTF.

This clonotype has ten or more counts. The chain is built from TRBV20-1 and TRBJ2-2, with a possible D match to TRBD2 (7 bases). V was cut by 5 bases and J by 1 base, with 20 bases left in between. The CDR3 has 17 amino acids. The germline gives CDR1 DFQATT, CDR2 SNEGSKA (reference sequence). The CDR3 DNA is TGCAGTGCTCCAGGATTAACGGGGGGCGGGAACACCGGGGAGCTGTTTTTT. Translation: CSAPGLTGGGNTGELFF.

This clonotype turned up a few times. This chain links TRBV6-1 with TRBJ2-2, with TRBD2 matching 8 bases. The V and J ends lost 2 bases and 0 bases, in that order; junction bases with no gene match: 2. Looked up from germline, CDR1 is MNHNS and CDR2 is SASEGT. The CDR3 covers 16 residues. The CDR3 reads CASSELSGANTGELFF. In DNA, the CDR3 is TGTGCCAGCAGTGAACTTAGCGGGGCGAACACCGGGGAGCTGTTTTTT.